The 26 T cell receptor beta chains listed next were all sequenced from one sample in a study of T cell responses to AZD1222 COVID-19 vaccine. Assay used: immunoSEQ multiplex PCR; TCRdb lists only in-frame clones, some missing. The sample yields 75,000 to 90,000 clones, roughly 88% seen once. Sequencing was performed on peripheral blood, taken 28 days after the second AZD1222 dose. The receptors come from an adult who received the AZD1222 COVID-19 vaccine.

The V gene is TRBV27, the J gene TRBJ2-1; D unclear. This CDR3 is built from 14 residues. Germline V gene lookup returns CDR1 MNHEY and CDR2 SMNVEV (reference sequence). The V gene lost 4 bases and the J gene lost 8 bases, with 15 bases spanning the gap. The CDR3: CASSWVRGTDEQFF. For the CDR3, the DNA is TGTGCCAGCAGTTGGGTTAGAGGAACGGATGAGCAGTTCTTC.

The V call is TRBV7-2, the J call TRBJ2-3, with D unresolved. Germline V lookup: CDR1 SGHTA, CDR2 FQGNSA. The CDR3 runs 14 residues. Trimming stripped 1 base from V and 5 bases from J, with 10 bases between. The CDR3 bases are TGTGCCAGCAGCTTAGGATTCAAGGTAGATACGCAGTATTTT. Its translation is CASSLGFKVDTQYF. Filled out from reference TRBV7-2 and TRBJ2-3, the complete variable domain reads GAGVSQSPSNKVTEKGKDVELRCDPISGHTALYWYRQSLGQGLEFLIYFQGNSAPDKSGLPSDRFSAERTGGSVSTLTIQRTQQEDSAVYLCASSLGFKVDTQYFGPGTRLTVL.

The chain carries TRBV5-5 and TRBJ1-5; weak D call: TRBD1 (5 bases). Germline values: CDR1 SGHKS, CDR2 YYEKEE (reference sequence). V was clipped by 4 bases and J by 0 bases, with 14 bases between them. The length of the CDR3 is 16 residues. CDR3 region: CASSRDGGFSNQPQHF. In DNA, the CDR3 is TGTGCCAGCAGCCGGGATGGGGGATTTAGCAATCAGCCCCAGCATTTT.

The chain recombines TRBV30 with TRBJ2-1; D is unresolved. Trimming shortened V by 5 bases and J by 6 bases, and 11 bases separated the two germline ends. Germline CDR1 GTSNPN, CDR2 SVGIG (reference sequence). The CDR3 has 12 amino acids. The CDR3 reads CAWADPANEQFF. The CDR3 bases are TGTGCCTGGGCCGACCCAGCCAATGAGCAGTTCTTC.

This clone was detected a few times. The chain has TRBV7-8 and TRBJ2-7; D gene unclear. The CDR3 length is 14 residues. Germline V lookup: CDR1 SGHVS, CDR2 FQNEAQ. Trimming stripped 0 bases from V and 3 bases from J, with 9 bases between. The CDR3 loop reads CASSLALRVYEQYF. For the CDR3, the DNA is TGTGCCAGCAGCTTAGCGCTGCGCGTCTACGAGCAGTACTTC.

V usage is TRBV30 and J usage is TRBJ1-2; 7 bases are shared with TRBD1. The trim removed 5 bases at V and 5 bases at J, leaving 8 bases unmatched. The CDR3 has 13 amino acids. The germline gives CDR1 GTSNPN, CDR2 SVGIG (reference sequence). The CDR3 sequence: CAWETGILYGYTF. CDR3 DNA sequence: TGTGCCTGGGAGACAGGGATACTTTATGGCTACACCTTC.

The V call is TRBV7-3, the J call TRBJ1-1; D is perhaps TRBD1 (5 bases). CDR1 and CDR2 (germline): SGHTA, FQGTGA. The V end was cut by 2 bases, the J end by 3 bases, with 10 bases between. The CDR3 is 14 amino acids. CDR3 in amino acids: CASSLRGGDTEAFF. CDR3 nucleotide sequence: TGTGCCAGCAGCTTACGGGGAGGGGACACTGAAGCTTTCTTT. The full variable domain, its missing parts supplied by reference TRBV7-3 and TRBJ1-1, is GAGVSQTPSNKVTEKGKYVELRCDPISGHTALYWYRQSLGQGPEFLIYFQGTGAADDSGLPNDRFFAVRPEGSVSTLKIQRTERGDSAVYLCASSLRGGDTEAFFGQGTRLTVV.

The V call is TRBV18, the J call TRBJ1-5; possibly TRBD1 for D (5 bases). The CDR3 consists of 16 residues. Trimming shortened V by 6 bases and J by 0 bases, and 15 bases separated the two germline ends. Germline V gene lookup returns CDR1 KGHSH and CDR2 LQKENI. CDR3 loop: CASSEGADYSNQPQHF. The CDR3 DNA reads as TGTGCCAGCTCCGAAGGGGCAGACTATAGCAATCAGCCCCAGCATTTT.

V is TRBV2 and J is TRBJ1-6; 7 nucleotides align to TRBD1. CDR1 is SNHLY and CDR2 is FYNNEI in the germline V gene. CDR3 length: 13 amino acids. J gave up 7 bases and V 6 bases, and 3 bases lay outside the gene matches. The CDR3 DNA sequence: TGTGCCAGCAGAGCAGGGGGGAATTCACCCCTCCACTTT. Translating gives CASRAGGNSPLHF.

The V call is TRBV7-2, the J call TRBJ2-7; maybe TRBD1 (6 bases). CDR1 is SGHTA, CDR2 FQGNSA, per germline. Trimming cost V 6 bases and J 3 bases, with 18 bases left between them. CDR3 size: 15 residues. The CDR3 nucleotides read TGTGCCAGCAGTCCCCCGGGACAAGACATCTACGAGCAGTACTTC. This sequence encodes CASSPPGQDIYEQYF.

V is TRBV7-2 and J is TRBJ2-1, with D perhaps matching TRBD2 (5 bases). The CDR3 contains 14 residues. With 1 base removed from V and 10 bases from J, the gap between germline ends came to 14 bases. Germline V gene sequence: CDR1 SGHTA, CDR2 FQGNSA. CDR3 in DNA: TGTGCCAGCAGCTTAGAATGGACTCCCAACGAGCAGTTCTTC. Encoded protein: CASSLEWTPNEQFF. Drawing the rest from reference TRBV7-2 and TRBJ2-1, the complete variable domain is GAGVSQSPSNKVTEKGKDVELRCDPISGHTALYWYRQSLGQGLEFLIYFQGNSAPDKSGLPSDRFSAERTGGSVSTLTIQRTQQEDSAVYLCASSLEWTPNEQFFGPGTRLTVL.

This clone was detected a few times. The rearrangement links TRBV7-2 to TRBJ1-5; 9 nucleotides align to TRBD1. This CDR3 has 15 residues. V lost 6 bases, J lost 5 bases, and 8 bases stayed unmatched. Germline CDR1 is SGHTA and CDR2 is FQGNSA. CDR3 amino acids: CASRGGQGIHQPQHF. The CDR3 region has the DNA TGTGCCAGCAGAGGGGGACAGGGAATCCATCAGCCCCAGCATTTT.

The genes are TRBV2 and TRBJ1-4; 10 bases align to TRBD1. Trimming cost V 7 bases and J 0 bases; bases outside gene matches: 5. The CDR3 consists of 16 residues. CDR1 SNHLY and CDR2 FYNNEI come from the germline V gene. CDR3 in DNA: TGTGCCAGCACCACCGGGACAGGGGCAACTAATGAAAAACTGTTTTTT. Translated: CASTTGTGATNEKLFF.

The count of this clone is one. The J gene is TRBJ1-5, the V gene TRBV15; no clear D gene. CDR1 LNHNV and CDR2 YYDKDF come from the germline V gene (reference sequence). V lost 5 bases and J lost 7, with 12 bases in between. The CDR3 contains 13 residues. CDR3 sequence (DNA): TGTGCCACCAGCGGTATGAGGAACCAGCCCCAGCATTTT. This translates into CATSGMRNQPQHF.

CDR3 region: CASSRTGENQPQHF. CDR3 DNA: TGTGCCAGCTCACGGACAGGAGAGAATCAGCCCCAGCATTTT. The V and J genes are TRBV18 and TRBJ1-5; 7 nucleotides align to TRBD1. CDR1 is KGHSH and CDR2 is LQKENI in the germline V gene. V shed 4 bases, J shed 4 bases, and the junction held 4 bases outside the gene matches. CDR3 size: 14 residues.

The chain employs TRBV9 and TRBJ1-6; D is ambiguous. The V end was cut by 1 base, the J end by 7 bases, with 9 bases between. Germline assignment: CDR1 SGDLS and CDR2 YYNGEE. CDR3 size: 14 residues. DNA for the CDR3: TGTGCCAGCAGCGTATTTGGGGAGAATTCACCCCTCCACTTT. Its translation: CASSVFGENSPLHF.

This clone was counted a few times. The rearrangement joins TRBV6-1 to TRBJ2-7; no clear D gene. In germline, CDR1 is MNHNS, CDR2 SASEGT. This CDR3 comprises 12 residues. With 2 bases removed from V and 0 bases from J, the gap between germline ends came to 2 bases. The CDR3 DNA reads TGTGCCAGCAGTGAACACTCCTACGAGCAGTACTTC. It codes for CASSEHSYEQYF.

This sequence joins TRBV2 and TRBJ2-7; 8 nucleotides align to TRBD1. Trimming removed 6 bases from V and 6 bases from J; junction bases left unmatched: 4. Germline assignment: CDR1 SNHLY and CDR2 FYNNEI. CDR3 size: 12 residues. Written as DNA, the CDR3 is TGTGCCAGCAGCCAGGGGGCTGGCGAGCAGTACTTC. This codes for CASSQGAGEQYF.

The gene calls are TRBV28 and TRBJ2-3; TRBD2 agrees at 7 bases. There are 15 residues in the CDR3. Germline CDR1 is MDHEN and CDR2 is SYDVKM. J gave up 3 bases and V 7 bases, and 10 bases lay outside the gene matches. CDR3: CASNQAGRGTDTQYF. Written as DNA, the CDR3 is TGTGCCAGCAATCAAGCGGGACGGGGGACAGATACGCAGTATTTT. Filled out from reference TRBV28 and TRBJ2-3, the complete variable domain reads DVKVTQSSRYLVKRTGEKVFLECVQDMDHENMFWYRQDPGLGLRLIYFSYDVKMKEKGDIPEGYSVSREKKERFSLILESASTNQTSMYLCASNQAGRGTDTQYFGPGTRLTVL.

The chain recombines TRBV5-4 with TRBJ2-1; maybe TRBD1 (6 bases). Germline CDR1 and CDR2: SGHNT and YYREEE (reference sequence). Trimming stripped 4 bases from V and 4 bases from J, with 18 bases between. The CDR3 sequence is 16 residues long. CDR3 amino acids: CASSRPPGQLYNEQFF. CDR3 nucleotide sequence: TGTGCCAGCAGCCGTCCTCCGGGACAACTTTACAATGAGCAGTTCTTC.

In this sample, this clone turned up once. CDR3 amino acids: CASSANQGFQPQHF. The DNA for the CDR3 is TGTGCCAGTAGTGCCAATCAGGGATTCCAGCCCCAGCATTTT. The rearrangement uses TRBV19 and TRBJ1-5; tentatively, D is TRBD1 (5 bases). The CDR3 has 14 residues. Germline CDR1 is LNHDA and CDR2 is SQIVND (reference sequence). V was shortened by 5 bases and J by 7 bases, with 15 bases between the two germline ends.

About this clone: Other nucleotide sequences in the sample specify the same CDR3. V and J are TRBV7-2 and TRBJ2-7; 7 bases map to TRBD2. J gave up 5 bases and V 1 base, and 2 bases lay outside the gene matches. Looked up from germline, CDR1 is SGHTA and CDR2 is FQGNSA. The CDR3 extends over 13 amino acids. CDR3 DNA sequence: TGTGCCAGCAGCTTAGGGGGGAGGGACGAGCAGTACTTC. Translating gives CASSLGGRDEQYF.

V and J are TRBV7-3 and TRBJ1-1; D unresolved. Trimming pared 5 bases from V and 0 bases from J, leaving 10 bases between. The CDR3 runs 14 residues. CDR1 and CDR2 from the germline V gene are SGHTA and FQGTGA. The CDR3 nucleotides are TGTGCCAGCAGCCTGGACGTCATGAACACTGAAGCTTTCTTT. Translated: CASSLDVMNTEAFF.

This sequence joins TRBV9 and TRBJ2-1; TRBD1 is a possible D gene (6 bases). Trimming cost V 0 bases and J 2 bases, with 9 bases left between them. Germline assignment: CDR1 SGDLS and CDR2 YYNGEE. This CDR3 is built from 15 residues. In nucleotides, the CDR3 is TGTGCCAGCAGCGTAGGACGACAGGCCTACAATGAGCAGTTCTTC. It specifies CASSVGRQAYNEQFF.

V is TRBV6-2 or TRBV6-3 and J is TRBJ2-7; D is ambiguous. With 3 bases removed from V and 7 bases from J, the gap between germline ends came to 7 bases. The CDR3 length is 11 residues. Looked up from germline, CDR1 is MNHEY and CDR2 is SVGEGT. In nucleotides, the CDR3 is TGTGCCAGCAGTTATTCTCGGGAGCAGTACTTC. It encodes CASSYSREQYF.

The rearrangement links TRBV5-5 to TRBJ2-7; D might be TRBD1 or TRBD2, each matching 6 bases. The V end lost 4 bases, the J end lost 2 bases, and 16 bases lay between the germline ends. The CDR3 spans 15 residues. Per germline, CDR1 SGHKS and CDR2 YYEKEE (reference sequence). The CDR3 is CASSRSGGVTYEQYF. CDR3 DNA: TGTGCCAGCAGCCGGTCCGGGGGCGTAACCTACGAGCAGTACTTC.